The table lists the clone carrying this T cell receptor (beta chain) with a few counts. The target antigen is unknown. These data are taken from a study of T cells in Graves' hyperthyroidism and ophthalmopathy. Study conclusions and caveats: Model-based prediction identified ophthalmopathy a median roughly 6.1 months prior to its onset.

The CDR3 has 16 residues. The V and J ends lost 1 base and 4 bases respectively, with 14 bases between them. Germline CDR1 SGHVS, CDR2 FQNEAQ. RNA transcripts were the template for amplifying TCR beta CDR3 regions. Researchers ran a first-round RT-PCR on the TCR CDR3 using the HTBI primer set. TCRdb reprocessed the multiplex PCR reads via MiXCR and lists one record per CDR3 protein. The sample has 300,000 to 400,000 distinct CDR3 sequences, roughly a fifth seen once. Hyperthyroidism in the patients, aged 18 to 65, was newly diagnosed and under 2 months in duration. The PBMCs were taken from roughly 9.3 ml of fresh peripheral blood.

V usage is TRBV7-8 and J usage is TRBJ2-1; tentatively, D is TRBD2 (7 bases). The TCR sequence derives from a woman between 45 and 60 years old with Graves' hyperthyroidism. Sequenced sample: blood. The CDR3 is CASSLGGGGPYNEQFF. In DNA, the CDR3 is TGTGCCAGCAGCTTAGGAGGGGGGGGGCCTTACAATGAGCAGTTCTTC.